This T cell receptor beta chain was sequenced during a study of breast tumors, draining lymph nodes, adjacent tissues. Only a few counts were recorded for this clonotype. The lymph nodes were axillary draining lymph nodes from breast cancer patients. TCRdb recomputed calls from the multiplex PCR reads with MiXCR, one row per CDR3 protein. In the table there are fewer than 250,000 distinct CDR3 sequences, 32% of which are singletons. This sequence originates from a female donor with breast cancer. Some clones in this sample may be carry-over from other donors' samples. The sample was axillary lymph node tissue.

The CDR3 sequence: CASSLRRSGSTDTQYF. The CDR3 DNA reads as TGTGCCAGCAGCTTACGTCGAAGCGGGAGTACAGATACGCAGTATTTT. This sequence joins TRBV11-3 and TRBJ2-3; TRBD2 matches 8 bases. CDR3 size: 16 residues. J gave up 3 bases and V 2 bases, and 7 bases lay outside the gene matches. Germline loops: CDR1 SGHNT, CDR2 YENEEA.